Presented here are 24 T cell receptor beta chains from one specimen sequenced in a study of neurological immune-mediated disorders. TCRdb redid the calling of the 5' RACE reads with MiXCR, one entry per CDR3 protein. The sample has 40,000 or so distinct CDR3 sequences, roughly 7% seen once. Material: PBMCs. The receptors derive from a woman aged 35 to 49 in good health.

V and J are TRBV20-1 and TRBJ2-7, with 9 nucleotides matching TRBD1. The V gene's germline CDR1 is DFQATT and CDR2 SNEGSKA (reference sequence). J gave up 3 bases and V 5 bases, and 8 bases lay outside the gene matches. The length of the CDR3 is 14 residues. The CDR3 protein is CSAHRGQGLYEQYF. The CDR3 DNA reads TGCAGTGCTCATAGGGGACAGGGTCTCTACGAGCAGTACTTC.

This clonotype was counted ten times or more. The chain is built from TRBV28 and TRBJ1-5; D is perhaps TRBD1 (5 bases). The germline CDR1 and CDR2 sequences are MDHEN and SYDVKM. The CDR3 is made up of 15 amino acids. Trimming pared 4 bases from V and 9 bases from J, leaving 19 bases between. CDR3 region: CASSSTGPIFGPQHF. CDR3 coding DNA: TGTGCCAGCAGTTCAACGGGGCCAATATTCGGGCCCCAGCATTTT.

This clonotype was found a few times. CDR3 protein: CASSQEGVGGGTGELFF. Written as DNA, the CDR3 is TGCGCCAGCAGCCAAGAAGGGGTCGGGGGGGGCACCGGGGAGCTGTTTTTT. V gene TRBV4-1 combines with J gene TRBJ2-2, with 8 positions matching TRBD2. Germline values: CDR1 MGHRA, CDR2 YSYEKL. V lost 0 bases, J lost 4 bases, and 7 bases stayed unmatched. The CDR3 is 17 residues long.

The chain joins TRBV7-9 to TRBJ2-7; unclear D gene. V lost 1 base and J lost 5, with 12 bases in between. This CDR3 is 14 amino acids long. The germline V gene has CDR1 SEHNR and CDR2 FQNEAQ (reference sequence). CDR3 residues: CASSLGGGSNEQYF. The CDR3 DNA follows: TGTGCCAGCAGCTTAGGAGGTGGTAGCAACGAGCAGTACTTC.

Many counts were recorded for this clonotype. The genes are TRBV5-1 and TRBJ1-1; D is uncertain. V dropped 4 bases and J dropped 0 bases, with 7 bases sitting between them. The germline CDR1 and CDR2 sequences are SGHRS and YFSETQ. The CDR3 is made up of 13 amino acids. The CDR3 reads CASSTGVNTEAFF. In nucleotides, the CDR3 is TGCGCCAGCAGCACCGGAGTGAACACTGAAGCTTTCTTT. Complete variable domain (other parts from reference TRBV5-1 and TRBJ1-1): KAGVTQTPRYLIKTRGQQVTLSCSPISGHRSVSWYQQTPGQGLQFLFEYFSETQRNKGNFPGRFSGRQFSNSRSEMNVSTLELGDSALYLCASSTGVNTEAFFGQGTRLTVV.

This clonotype was recorded many times. The DNA of the CDR3 is TGCAGTGCTAGAGATGAAAAGGGGGAAAGTTCACCCCTCCACTTT. Protein product: CSARDEKGESSPLHF. The chain employs TRBV20-1 and TRBJ1-6, with D maybe TRBD1 (6 bases). CDR1 and CDR2 (germline): DFQATT, SNEGSKA (reference sequence). Trimming stripped 0 bases from V and 9 bases from J, with 15 bases between. CDR3 size: 15 residues.

Concerning this clonotype itself: A much larger clone differs from this one at a single base, so this may be a read error. The CDR3 coding sequence is TGCAGCGGGGGGGATGAAGCTTTCTTT. It specifies CSGGDEAFF. The chain has TRBV29-1 and TRBJ1-1; D might be TRBD1 (5 bases). The CDR3 covers 9 residues. Germline V gene data show CDR1 as SQVTM and CDR2 as ANQGSEA. V lost 7 bases and J lost 7, with 7 bases in between.

In its sample, this clonotype was seen many times. The chain recombines TRBV28 with TRBJ1-2; 10 bases are a match to TRBD1. Germline-derived CDR1 and CDR2 are MDHEN and SYDVKM. The V segment lost 4 bases and the J segment 8 bases; nucleotides outside the gene matches: 4. The CDR3 is 13 residues long. CDR3 sequence reads: CASSSTGGVGYTF. CDR3 coding DNA: TGTGCCAGCAGTTCGACAGGGGGCGTCGGCTACACCTTC.

Many counts were recorded for this clonotype. This chain uses TRBV5-1 with TRBJ1-5; the D is unclear. The CDR3 runs 14 residues. Trimming removed 0 bases at V and 7 bases at J, with 11 bases between. In germline, CDR1 is SGHRS, CDR2 YFSETQ. CDR3 in DNA: TGCGCCAGCAGCTTGGGTGGAGCGGGACAGCCCCAGCATTTT. Translating gives CASSLGGAGQPQHF.

At least ten counts were recorded for this clonotype. The V call is TRBV11-2, the J call TRBJ2-1; 9 bases match TRBD2. The CDR3 consists of 12 residues. J was trimmed by 15 bases and V by 3 bases; bases with no gene match: 6. CDR1 is SGHAT, CDR2 FQNNGV, per germline. As DNA, the CDR3 is TGTGCCAGCAGCTTCGTGGGACTAGCCCTGTTCTTC. As protein: CASSFVGLALFF. The full variable domain, in which reference TRBV11-2 and TRBJ2-1 provide the parts outside the CDR3, is EAGVAQSPRYKIIEKRQSVAFWCNPISGHATLYWYQQILGQGPKLLIQFQNNGVVDDSQLPKDRFSAERLKGVDSTLKIQPAKLEDSAVYLCASSFVGLALFFGPGTRLTVL.

This clonotype was seen a handful of times. The chain joins TRBV7-9 to TRBJ1-1; 8 bases fit TRBD1. Trimming at V came to 2 bases and at J to 4 bases, leaving 18 bases not matched to a gene. Germline CDR1 SEHNR, CDR2 FQNEAQ (reference sequence). CDR3 length: 19 residues. The CDR3 loop reads CASSLKGKTGASKSTEAFF. CDR3 DNA: TGTGCCAGCAGCTTAAAAGGGAAGACAGGGGCCTCCAAATCCACTGAAGCTTTCTTT.

There are many counts of this clonotype. This chain joins TRBV29-1 and TRBJ2-2; TRBD1 agrees at 10 bases. This CDR3 region has 13 residues. With V trimmed by 6 bases and J by 7 bases, 5 bases remained unmatched. The V gene's germline CDR1 is SQVTM and CDR2 ANQGSEA. In nucleotides, the CDR3 is TGCAGCGTGCGGACAGGGGGGGACGGGGAGCTGTTTTTT. Its translation is CSVRTGGDGELFF.

The gene calls are TRBV7-2 and TRBJ2-7; TRBD2 agrees at 9 bases. V dropped 5 bases and J dropped 5; count of bases not matched to a gene: 22. The CDR3 spans 19 residues. The germline V gene has CDR1 SGHTA and CDR2 FQGNSA. The CDR3: CASSKQWQYGGRVPHEQYV. The CDR3 DNA sequence: TGTGCCAGCAGCAAACAGTGGCAATATGGCGGGAGGGTCCCCCACGAGCAGTACGTC.

This clonotype showed up many times. The chain links TRBV5-1 to TRBJ1-1; 12 nucleotides agree with TRBD1. The CDR3 has 17 amino acids. V was pared by 3 bases and J by 5 bases, with 11 bases of the junction left unmatched. CDR1 and CDR2 from the germline V gene are SGHRS and YFSETQ. CDR3 sequence: CASSSDPGQGARTEAFF. The CDR3 DNA sequence: TGCGCCAGCAGCTCGGACCCGGGACAGGGGGCGCGAACTGAAGCTTTCTTT.

This clonotype was counted at least ten times. This chain uses TRBV4-1 with TRBJ2-3; D is tentatively TRBD1 or TRBD2 (6 bases each). Germline loops: CDR1 MGHRA, CDR2 YSYEKL. V was cut by 0 bases and J by 6 bases, with 16 bases left in between. The CDR3 loop spans 16 amino acids. The CDR3 sequence is CASSQDGGPDVDTQYF. The CDR3, as DNA: TGCGCCAGCAGCCAAGATGGGGGGCCCGATGTGGATACGCAGTATTTT.

This clonotype was counted ten times or more. The chain is built from TRBV6-4 and TRBJ2-1; D is perhaps TRBD1 or TRBD2 (6 bases each). The CDR3 consists of 13 residues. CDR1 and CDR2 (germline): MRHNA, SNTAGT. With 5 bases removed from V and 7 bases from J, the gap between germline ends came to 12 bases. CDR3 nucleotides: TGTGCCAGCAGTCCAGGGGAGGAAAATGAGCAGTTCTTC. Translation gives CASSPGEENEQFF.

This clonotype was recorded many times. The chain links TRBV28 to TRBJ2-2, with 9 bases fitting TRBD1. The CDR3 contains 14 residues. The V and J ends lost 6 bases and 1 base, in that order; junction bases with no gene match: 0. Germline CDR1 reads MDHEN; CDR2 reads SYDVKM. The CDR3 sequence is CASRGQGNTGELFF. The CDR3 DNA reads as TGTGCCAGCAGGGGACAGGGGAACACCGGGGAGCTGTTTTTT.

Ten or more counts support this clonotype. The rearrangement uses TRBV12-3 or TRBV12-4 and TRBJ2-5; 7 nucleotides align to TRBD2. V trimming: 3 bases; J trimming: 4 bases; junction bases outside the gene matches: 2. This CDR3 is built from 13 residues. The CDR3 bases are TGTGCCAGCAGTTTGGGGGGGGGAGAGACCCAGTACTTC. Protein: CASSLGGGETQYF.

This clonotype was seen a handful of times. The chain couples TRBV29-1 to TRBJ1-5, with D hard to call. V gave up 4 bases and J gave up 1 base, with 8 bases separating them. The CDR3 loop spans 13 amino acids. CDR1 and CDR2 from the germline V gene are SQVTM and ANQGSEA. The CDR3 is CSVGGTSNQPQHF. The CDR3 region has the DNA TGCAGCGTTGGCGGAACGAGCAATCAGCCCCAGCATTTT.

Ten or more counts support this clonotype. The chain links TRBV10-3 to TRBJ2-7; perhaps TRBD1 as D (6 bases). Germline CDR1 reads ENHRY; CDR2 reads SYGVKD. Deletions cut 10 bases from V and 2 bases from J, with 15 bases between. This CDR3 contains 13 residues. CDR3 in amino acids: CATRTDITYEQYF. The CDR3 nucleotides read TGTGCCACTCGGACAGACATAACCTACGAGCAGTACTTC.

This clonotype was counted at least ten times. The chain recombines TRBV19 with TRBJ1-5, with TRBD1 identical over 9 bases. V was clipped by 10 bases and J by 7 bases; unmatched bases: 14. This CDR3 spans 15 amino acids. CDR1 LNHDA and CDR2 SQIVND come from the germline V gene (reference sequence). CDR3 sequence: CATWSSGQGNQPQHF. The DNA of the CDR3 is TGTGCCACATGGTCTTCGGGACAGGGTAACCAGCCCCAGCATTTT.

In its sample, this clonotype was seen many times. The rearrangement links TRBV5-1 to TRBJ1-3; 8 positions agree with TRBD1. The CDR3 runs to 16 residues. J was trimmed by 0 bases and V by 2 bases; bases with no gene match: 4. In germline, CDR1 is SGHRS, CDR2 YFSETQ. The CDR3 region is CASSFRQGNSGNTIYF. The DNA for the CDR3 is TGCGCCAGCAGCTTTAGACAGGGGAACTCTGGAAACACCATATATTTT. The variable domain in full, with the rest retrieved from reference TRBV5-1 and TRBJ1-3, is KAGVTQTPRYLIKTRGQQVTLSCSPISGHRSVSWYQQTPGQGLQFLFEYFSETQRNKGNFPGRFSGRQFSNSRSEMNVSTLELGDSALYLCASSFRQGNSGNTIYFGEGSWLTVV.

This clonotype was seen many times. The chain is built from TRBV5-1 and TRBJ2-4; D possibly corresponds to TRBD2 (6 bases). The CDR3 length is 13 residues. Between the trimmed V and J ends, which lost 6 bases and 7 bases, there was a span of 14 bases. From germline, CDR1 is SGHRS and CDR2 YFSETQ. The CDR3 loop reads CASNPAGGNIQYF. The CDR3 DNA sequence: TGCGCCAGCAACCCCGCAGGAGGGAACATTCAGTACTTC.

Ten or more counts support this clonotype. The chain uses TRBV7-9 and TRBJ2-3, with TRBD1 matching over 8 bases. Germline V gives CDR1 SEHNR, CDR2 FQNEAQ (reference sequence). V was clipped by 1 base and J by 2 bases; unmatched bases: 2. The CDR3 totals 15 residues. The CDR3: CASSLDRGYTDTQYF. DNA of the CDR3: TGTGCCAGCAGCTTAGACAGGGGGTACACAGATACGCAGTATTTT.